The 25 T cell receptor beta chains given below trace back to one sample, sequenced in a study of vaccination and CD4 T cells after COVID-19 (dated 2022 in TCRdb). Library preparation employed PCR. The run used an Illumina iSeq 100. DNA from cultured CD4+ T cells was subjected to TCR sequencing with the Oncomine TCR Beta short-read assay at the Johns Hopkins FTIC core. The public reads were run again by TCRdb, first through fastp at Q25 and then through MiXCR, and only productive beta chains were kept. Rows with a matching CDR3 protein are joined into one entry that keeps the most common DNA and genes. Counted in this sample were some 15,000 distinct CDR3 sequences; over 30% of them appeared once. The ten largest clones capture around 19% of the sample. These receptors have no known antigen. In the paper's terms, the treatment or condition label means: roughly 11-day PBMC culture with coronavirus spike peptide pools or control peptides (ViraFEST assay).

The specimen sequenced was cultured CD4+ T cells from blood. Every receptor here comes from a human donor with COVID-19.

This clonotype was seen only a few times. The chain is built from TRBV11-2 and TRBJ1-5, with D possibly TRBD1 on 5 matching bases. This CDR3 comprises 13 residues. Germline V lookup: CDR1 SGHAT, CDR2 FQNNGV. The ends were cut back, 3 bases at V and 4 bases at J, with 7 bases in the middle. CDR3 amino acids: CASSFDRNQPQHF. In DNA, the CDR3 is TGTGCCAGCAGCTTCGACAGAAATCAGCCCCAGCATTTT. The variable domain in full, with the rest retrieved from reference TRBV11-2 and TRBJ1-5, is EAGVAQSPRYKIIEKRQSVAFWCNPISGHATLYWYQQILGQGPKLLIQFQNNGVVDDSQLPKDRFSAERLKGVDSTLKIQPAKLEDSAVYLCASSFDRNQPQHFGDGTRLSIL.

The count of this clonotype is one. The chain joins TRBV20-1 to TRBJ2-7; TRBD1 matches at 9 bases. This CDR3 is built from 15 residues. Germline V CDR1 and CDR2: DFQATT, SNEGSKA (reference sequence). The V gene end was trimmed by 5 bases and the J gene end by 2 bases; junction bases not matched to a gene: 10. CDR3 bases: TGCAGTGCTGCTCCCTCGAGACAGGGGGCCTACGAGCAGTACTTC. This encodes CSAAPSRQGAYEQYF.

V usage is TRBV2 and J usage is TRBJ1-3; no clear D. V lost 0 bases and J lost 0, with 15 bases in between. The CDR3 spans 18 residues. Germline V gene lookup returns CDR1 SNHLY and CDR2 FYNNEI. The chain's CDR3 is CASSEAQRIFSSGNTIYF. The CDR3 DNA reads as TGTGCCAGCAGTGAAGCTCAACGGATCTTTAGCTCTGGAAACACCATATATTTT.

V and J are TRBV5-1 and TRBJ2-1, with 8 bases lining up with TRBD1. This CDR3 contains 14 residues. CDR1 SGHRS and CDR2 YFSETQ come from the germline V gene. V lost 4 bases, J lost 5 bases, and 5 bases stayed unmatched. CDR3 in amino acids: CASSPDRADNEQFF. In DNA form, the CDR3 reads TGCGCCAGCAGCCCGGACAGGGCCGACAATGAGCAGTTCTTC.

The chain carries TRBV18 and TRBJ2-2, with 7 positions matching TRBD1. CDR1 is KGHSH and CDR2 is LQKENI in the germline V gene. The CDR3 contains 16 residues. V was pared by 3 bases and J by 3 bases, with 7 bases of the junction left unmatched. The CDR3, as DNA: TGTGCCAGCTCACCGAGAGGGGGCAGTGACACCGGGGAGCTGTTTTTT. It encodes CASSPRGGSDTGELFF.

The chain links TRBV5-1 to TRBJ2-1; tentative D call: TRBD1 (6 bases). The CDR3 is made up of 16 amino acids. Germline CDR1 is SGHRS and CDR2 is YFSETQ. V was trimmed by 5 bases and J by 0 bases, leaving 15 bases between them. CDR3 residues: CASRRDRIGSYNEQFF. In nucleotides, the CDR3 is TGCGCCAGCAGGCGTGACAGGATAGGCTCCTACAATGAGCAGTTCTTC.

This clonotype was picked up a small number of times. The rearrangement uses TRBV6-1 and TRBJ1-6, with D possibly TRBD1 on 6 matching bases. The CDR3 consists of 14 residues. The germline gives CDR1 MNHNS, CDR2 SASEGT. V was trimmed by 6 bases and J by 7 bases, leaving 13 bases between them. The CDR3 reads CASSAKGGNSPLHF. CDR3 bases: TGTGCCAGCAGCGCTAAGGGGGGGAATTCACCCCTCCACTTT.

The rearrangement joins TRBV20-1 to TRBJ1-5; D call uncertain. Germline V lookup: CDR1 DFQATT, CDR2 SNEGSKA (reference sequence). V lost 0 bases and J lost 1, with 4 bases in between. CDR3 size: 13 residues. The chain's CDR3 is CSARDLSNQPQHF. Written as DNA, the CDR3 is TGCAGTGCTAGAGATTTGAGCAATCAGCCCCAGCATTTT.

V and J are TRBV6-1 and TRBJ2-7; no definite D call. The germline V gene encodes CDR1 MNHNS and CDR2 SASEGT. The germline V and J ends were trimmed by 6 bases and 5 bases, with 20 bases remaining between them. The length of the CDR3 is 15 residues. The CDR3 region is CASSPPPTRSHEQYF. DNA of the CDR3: TGTGCCAGCAGCCCGCCCCCAACCCGCTCTCACGAGCAGTACTTC.

This chain connects TRBV28 to TRBJ2-1; 12 bases align to TRBD2. V was clipped by 4 bases and J by 5 bases; unmatched bases: 3. CDR3 size: 15 residues. Per germline, CDR1 MDHEN and CDR2 SYDVKM. The CDR3 reads CASSWTSGADNEQFF. The CDR3, as DNA: TGTGCCAGCAGTTGGACTAGCGGGGCAGACAATGAGCAGTTCTTC.

The chain employs TRBV3-1 and TRBJ1-1; TRBD1 might be the D (5 bases). The CDR3 runs 13 residues. Germline CDR1 LGHDT, CDR2 YNNKEL (reference sequence). V was clipped by 2 bases and J by 11 bases, with 15 bases between them. The DNA for the CDR3 is TGTGCCAGCAGCCAAAGGACACCTAGGGATGCTTTCTTT. It codes for CASSQRTPRDAFF.

The chain joins TRBV12-3 or TRBV12-4 to TRBJ2-3; D perhaps matches TRBD2 (5 bases). CDR3 size: 14 residues. Trimming pared 3 bases from V and 0 bases from J, leaving 7 bases between. The CDR3 nucleotides are TGTGCCAGCAGTTTTAGCGAAAGCACAGATACGCAGTATTTT. It codes for CASSFSESTDTQYF.

The J gene is TRBJ2-3, the V gene TRBV27; TRBD2 matches at 8 bases. Germline values: CDR1 MNHEY, CDR2 SMNVEV (reference sequence). Trimming cost V 6 bases and J 8 bases; bases outside gene matches: 4. CDR3 size: 12 residues. CDR3 DNA: TGTGCCAGCAGCCGTACTAGCGGTACGCAGTATTTT. This sequence encodes CASSRTSGTQYF.

This clonotype was counted between two and nine times. The chain joins TRBV19 to TRBJ1-1, with D uncertain. Germline V CDR1 and CDR2: LNHDA, SQIVND (reference sequence). This CDR3 is 14 amino acids long. V lost 5 bases and J 0 bases, leaving 10 bases between the germline ends. The CDR3 loop reads CASSSRALNTEAFF. In nucleotides, the CDR3 is TGTGCCAGTAGTTCGAGGGCGCTGAACACTGAAGCTTTCTTT.

This clonotype was picked up one time. CDR3 nucleotides: TGCGCCAGCAGCCAACGACAGGGTAATTCACCCCTCCACTTT. Translating it yields CASSQRQGNSPLHF. The chain is built from TRBV4-3 and TRBJ1-6; 7 bases map to TRBD1. The CDR3 contains 14 residues. The V segment lost 2 bases and the J segment 6 bases; nucleotides outside the gene matches: 1. CDR1 is LGHNA, CDR2 YSLEER, per germline.

CDR3 sequence: CASSFIGTGLQETQYF. In nucleotides, the CDR3 is TGTGCCAGCAGTTTTATCGGGACAGGGTTGCAAGAGACCCAGTACTTC. This sequence joins TRBV28 and TRBJ2-5, with TRBD1 identical over 9 bases. Germline V CDR1 and CDR2: MDHEN, SYDVKM. V dropped 3 bases and J dropped 2; count of bases not matched to a gene: 7. This CDR3 spans 16 amino acids.

The sample holds a few counts of this clonotype. The gene calls are TRBV10-3 and TRBJ1-6; 7 positions match TRBD1. Germline trimming cut 4 bases from V and 4 bases from J; bases unmatched to any gene: 4. The CDR3 contains 15 residues. Germline CDR1 and CDR2: ENHRY and SYGVKD. CDR3 amino acids: CAISGDRAYNSPLHF. The CDR3, as DNA: TGTGCCATCAGTGGAGACAGGGCGTATAATTCACCCCTCCACTTT.

V is TRBV1 and J is TRBJ1-5. TRBV1 is annotated as a pseudogene. The CDR3 length is 14 residues. DNA for the CDR3: TGCACCAGCAGATCCGACTTGAACAATCAGCCCCAGCATTTT. Its protein is CTSRSDLNNQPQHF.

This clonotype was counted only a few times. The chain is built from TRBV7-2 and TRBJ1-5; 8 bases align to TRBD1. Losses at the gene ends were 5 bases for V and 7 bases for J; bases not matched to a gene: 7. The CDR3 runs to 14 residues. The V gene's germline CDR1 is SGHTA and CDR2 FQGNSA. The CDR3 DNA follows: TGTGCCAGCAGCCCGGACAGGGTAGGGCAGCCCCAGCATTTT. Translating gives CASSPDRVGQPQHF.

Only a few counts were recorded for this clonotype. This sequence joins TRBV2 and TRBJ1-2; a possible D gene is TRBD1 (6 bases). The germline V and J ends were trimmed by 5 bases and 7 bases, with 11 bases remaining between them. This CDR3 is 12 amino acids long. Germline V gene sequence: CDR1 SNHLY, CDR2 FYNNEI. This CDR3 is CASSTFRGGYTF. CDR3 coding DNA: TGTGCCAGCAGTACCTTCAGGGGTGGCTACACCTTC.

The chain carries TRBV20-1 and TRBJ1-4, with 9 bases that match TRBD1. The CDR3 runs to 13 residues. Trimming removed 6 bases from V and 6 bases from J; junction bases left unmatched: 5. CDR1 DFQATT and CDR2 SNEGSKA come from the germline V gene (reference sequence). In nucleotides, the CDR3 is TGCAGTGCGCAACAGGGGGCGGATGAAAAACTGTTTTTT. Amino acid sequence: CSAQQGADEKLFF.

V usage is TRBV2 and J usage is TRBJ1-2; tentative D call: TRBD1 (5 bases). The V gene lost 0 bases and the J gene lost 4 bases, with 12 bases spanning the gap. Germline V gene data show CDR1 as SNHLY and CDR2 as FYNNEI. The CDR3 has 15 residues. In DNA, the CDR3 is TGTGCCAGCAGTGAAGCCGGGGGGATCGGCTATGGCTACACCTTC. It encodes CASSEAGGIGYGYTF.

This clonotype was seen only a few times. This rearrangement joins TRBV7-3 to TRBJ1-1; D is perhaps TRBD1 (5 bases). The ends were cut back, 2 bases at V and 1 base at J, with 8 bases in the middle. The CDR3 has 14 residues. Germline assignment: CDR1 SGHTA and CDR2 FQGTGA. In nucleotides, the CDR3 is TGTGCCAGCAGCTTAGAACAGGCGAACACTGAAGCTTTCTTT. Amino acids: CASSLEQANTEAFF.

There are a few counts of this clonotype. V usage is TRBV12-3 or TRBV12-4 and J usage is TRBJ1-2; 7 bases are a match to TRBD1. V lost 7 bases to trimming and J lost 8 bases; unmatched junction nucleotides: 7. The CDR3 has 12 amino acids. CDR3 sequence reads: CASKRTGGGYTF. CDR3 DNA: TGTGCCAGCAAACGGACAGGAGGGGGCTACACCTTC.

This clonotype turned up a few times. The V call is TRBV2, the J call TRBJ2-2; D is unresolved. The CDR3 runs 14 residues. Trimming stripped 1 base from V and 1 base from J, with 4 bases between. The germline V gene encodes CDR1 SNHLY and CDR2 FYNNEI. The CDR3 nucleotides are TGTGCCAGCAGTGAAGTCCAGAACACCGGGGAGCTGTTTTTT. Its translation: CASSEVQNTGELFF.